The present T cell receptor (beta chain) was sequenced within a study of blood T cell repertoires in COVID-19. This clone was observed a handful of times. The V gene lost 4 bases and the J gene lost 5 bases, with 8 bases spanning the gap. This CDR3 is 13 amino acids long. Germline V gene data show CDR1 as SEHNR and CDR2 as FQNEAQ (reference sequence). Profiling relied on immunoSEQ multiplex PCR, and the TCRdb table lists in-frame clones only, not all of them. In the table there are 75,000 to 90,000 clones, around 78% of which are singletons. Sequenced sample: peripheral blood. This chain uses TRBV7-9 with TRBJ2-2; D is ambiguous. The sequence was obtained from a man aged 55 to 69 with COVID-19, enrolled during active disease. The CDR3 loop is CASSSPHTGELFF. The CDR3 DNA reads TGTGCCAGCAGCTCCCCCCATACCGGGGAGCTGTTTTTT.